This note documents a single T cell receptor beta chain sequence. The antigen remains undetermined. The data stem from a study of cytomegalovirus exposure and HLA in healthy donors. V shed 3 bases and J 5 bases; nucleotides not matched to a gene: 9. The CDR3 sequence is 17 residues long. Germline V CDR1 and CDR2: LGHNA, YNFKEQ. Study-level points and caveats: Per a later analysis, 15,000 to 20,000 TCR beta sequences showed association with HLA alleles at 0.05 false discovery rate. Across donors, sequencing depth was assumed by presence/absence analyses to be roughly uniform.

PCR amplification relied on 60 Vbeta primers (plus 13 Jbeta primers). Sequencing was performed with immunoSEQ multiplex PCR; in TCRdb, only in-frame clones are kept and a portion is missing. Its listing shows 150,000 to 200,000 clones. This sequence joins TRBV4-2 and TRBJ2-5; 13 nucleotides align to TRBD2. The sequencing input was PBMCs. The TCR sequence derives from a young woman in good health and CMV-seropositive. In DNA, the CDR3 is TGTGCCAGCAGCCACCTCGAGACTAGCGGGGGGTCGGAGACCCAGTACTTC. This gives the protein CASSHLETSGGSETQYF.